This paragraph covers one T cell receptor beta chain sequence. CDR1 is WSHSY and CDR2 is SAAADI in the germline V gene. The CDR3 runs 14 residues. Losses at the gene ends were 0 bases for V and 7 bases for J; bases not matched to a gene: 2. Membership in each cohort depended on participant-reported clinical history. Symptom resolution, clearance, or two negative PCRs marked donors in Cohort 3 as recovered. The data belong to a study of blood T cell repertoires in COVID-19. Study summary: PBMCs, B-cell-depleted T cells, or T cells provided the cDNA or gDNA that made up the material.

Study processing details: How many nucleated cells were present was estimated from reference gene primer amplification. The table came from immunoSEQ multiplex PCR; TCRdb's copy has only in-frame clones and leaves some out. The V and J calls and clone size were taken over from that table, and D and trimming were inferred from the DNA. The table lists roughly 500,000 clones, roughly 90% of them singletons. The sequenced material came from PBMCs or T cells enriched from blood (not recorded which). The rearrangement joins TRBV10-2 to TRBJ2-5, with 10 bases fitting TRBD2. This TCR came from a woman aged 35 to 49 who had recovered from COVID-19. The CDR3 sequence is CASSESSGRGTQYF. CDR3 sequence (DNA): TGCGCCAGCAGTGAGTCGAGCGGGAGGGGGACCCAGTACTTC.